This TCR beta chain comes out of a study of blood T cell repertoires in COVID-19. Study members were between about 18 and 100 years old and lived in 24 US regions. Clinical history reported by participants formed the basis on which cohorts were assigned. TCRdb keeps only in-frame clones here, not all; method: immunoSEQ multiplex PCR. The data hold around 220,000 clones, with approximately 80% observed a single time. The CDR3 extends over 15 amino acids. J gave up 4 bases and V 6 bases, and 9 bases lay outside the gene matches. Germline V gene sequence: CDR1 MNHEY, CDR2 SVGAGI. The source is a woman aged 40 to 50 with acute COVID-19. The rearrangement joins TRBV6-5 to TRBJ2-7; 10 bases fit TRBD1. The sample consisted of PBMCs or T cells enriched from blood (not recorded which). CDR3 region: CASRKGGQGRYEQYF. As DNA, the CDR3 is TGTGCCAGCAGAAAGGGGGGACAGGGGAGGTACGAGCAGTACTTC.